The present entry profiles one T cell receptor (beta chain) with its context. What it binds is unknown. This record comes from a study of somatic mutations in cytotoxic T cells in rheumatoid arthritis. Study-wide points: A single CD8+ clone exceeded 20% of CD8+ cells in about an eighth of the roughly 65 patients. Clonality of CD8+ cells rose with age in rheumatoid arthritis patients but not healthy controls.

Assay: immunoSEQ multiplex PCR; the TCRdb copy retains only in-frame clones and omits some. The table shows under 5,000 clones, with approximately 86% occurring only once. The CDR3 totals 12 residues. Trimming stripped 9 bases from V and 7 bases from J, with 11 bases between. Germline V lookup: CDR1 SGHRS, CDR2 YFSETQ. This receptor was identified in a woman aged 45-65 years with rheumatoid arthritis. Material for sequencing was CD8+ T cells sorted from blood. V is TRBV5-1 and J is TRBJ1-6; D is unresolved. The CDR3 loop is CAIRWLNSPLHF. As DNA, the CDR3 is TGCGCCATCAGGTGGCTCAATTCACCCCTCCACTTT.